Presented here are 24 T cell receptor beta chains from one specimen sequenced in a study of CD8 T cells in ankylosing spondylitis. These TCRs are of unknown antigen specificity. Study-wide results and caveats: Characteristic of ankylosing spondylitis blood, it appeared, was a TCR beta motif comprising about eight highly homologous variants.

Via MiXCR, TCRdb re-called the 5' RACE reads, giving one row per CDR3 protein. This sample has approximately 440,000 distinct CDR3 sequences, with over 15% found just once. Sequencing was carried out using blood, either unsorted or a sorted T cell fraction (not recorded which). The receptors originated from a male donor with ankylosing spondylitis.

This clonotype was seen a few times. This chain links TRBV20-1 with TRBJ1-4; possible D gene TRBD1, 5 bases. Trimming took 6 bases from V and 0 from J, leaving 14 bases between them. Germline V lookup: CDR1 DFQATT, CDR2 SNEGSKA (reference sequence). The CDR3 has 15 amino acids. CDR3 loop: CSARDGSATNEKLFF. For the CDR3, the DNA is TGCAGTGCAAGGGACGGGAGCGCAACTAATGAAAAACTGTTTTTT.

The chain employs TRBV7-2 and TRBJ2-1; D uncertain. CDR1 is SGHTA and CDR2 is FQGNSA in the germline V gene. V lost 1 base to trimming and J lost 2 bases, with 12 bases between them. The CDR3 consists of 16 residues. CDR3 loop: CASSLVAPGAYNEQFF. CDR3 sequence (DNA): TGTGCCAGCAGCTTAGTAGCCCCCGGCGCCTACAATGAGCAGTTCTTC.

The V gene is TRBV7-6, the J gene TRBJ2-1; D assignment may be TRBD1 or TRBD2 (6 bases each). With 4 bases removed from V and 9 bases from J, the gap between germline ends came to 13 bases. Germline V lookup: CDR1 SGHVS, CDR2 FNYEAQ. The CDR3 contains 13 residues. This CDR3 is CASSSIGGREQFF. The CDR3, as DNA: TGTGCCAGCAGCTCTATAGGGGGGCGTGAGCAGTTCTTC.

The rearrangement uses TRBV9 and TRBJ2-7; D not resolved. This CDR3 is 16 amino acids long. Germline assignment: CDR1 SGDLS and CDR2 YYNGEE. Trimming left V 4 bases short and J 7 bases short, with 24 bases between. This CDR3 reads CASSPPPLPLLCEQYF. CDR3 DNA: TGTGCCAGCAGCCCCCCGCCGCTTCCCCTTTTGTGTGAGCAGTACTTC.

There are a few counts of this clonotype. The J gene is TRBJ1-1, the V gene TRBV7-9, with TRBD1 identical over 9 bases. Germline V gene lookup returns CDR1 SEHNR and CDR2 FQNEAQ (reference sequence). CDR3 size: 16 residues. The trim removed 5 bases at V and 3 bases at J, leaving 10 bases unmatched. The CDR3 nucleotides are TGTGCCAGCAGCCGAGGGACAGGGAGACCAGACACTGAAGCTTTCTTT. Translation: CASSRGTGRPDTEAFF.

V and J are TRBV4-2 and TRBJ2-5; no clear D. CDR3 size: 16 residues. V lost 0 bases and J 2 bases, leaving 13 bases between the germline ends. CDR1 and CDR2 (germline): LGHNA, YNFKEQ. CDR3 loop: CASSQDPERPQETQYF. As DNA, the CDR3 is TGTGCCAGCAGCCAAGACCCGGAACGGCCACAAGAGACCCAGTACTTC.

CDR3 in amino acids: CASRASGASSGANVLTF. For the CDR3, the DNA is TGCGCCAGCAGGGCCTCCGGCGCTTCGTCTGGGGCCAACGTCCTGACTTTC. V is TRBV5-1 and J is TRBJ2-6; the D is unclear. The CDR3 contains 17 residues. Deletions cut 5 bases from V and 1 base from J, with 16 bases between. Germline CDR1 is SGHRS and CDR2 is YFSETQ.

In its sample, this clonotype was seen many times. The rearrangement links TRBV7-6 to TRBJ2-7; D call uncertain. CDR1 is SGHVS and CDR2 is FNYEAQ in the germline V gene. The V gene lost 1 base and the J gene lost 3 bases, with 7 bases spanning the gap. The CDR3 sequence is 13 residues long. Written as DNA, the CDR3 is TGTGCCAGCAGCTTAGAACGGAACTACGAGCAGTACTTC. Amino acids: CASSLERNYEQYF.

This clonotype turned up a few times. The V gene is TRBV30, the J gene TRBJ1-2, with unresolved D. The CDR3 extends over 16 amino acids. V was clipped by 1 base and J by 1 base, with 16 bases between them. Germline V gene lookup returns CDR1 GTSNPN and CDR2 SVGIG (reference sequence). The CDR3 here is CAWSGRNSLLNYGYTF. The CDR3 DNA follows: TGTGCCTGGAGTGGAAGGAATTCCCTCCTTAACTATGGCTACACCTTC.

This clonotype was seen at least ten times. This chain joins TRBV5-1 and TRBJ2-3; D tentatively fits TRBD1 or TRBD2 (6 bases each). The CDR3 is 16 amino acids. V lost 4 bases, J lost 6 bases, and 21 bases lay in between. In germline, CDR1 is SGHRS, CDR2 YFSETQ. This chain's CDR3 is CASSLAPQGPSDTQYF. The CDR3 bases are TGCGCCAGCAGCCTAGCGCCGCAGGGGCCCAGCGATACGCAGTATTTT.

This clonotype was counted between two and nine times. The rearrangement joins TRBV5-1 to TRBJ1-4, with 7 bases fitting TRBD1. After removal of 4 bases from V and 7 bases from J, the junction contained 7 bases not matched to a gene. Germline CDR1 and CDR2: SGHRS and YFSETQ. This CDR3 is 14 amino acids long. The CDR3 nucleotides are TGCGCCAGCAGCCCCAGGGGGATGACTGAAAAACTGTTTTTT. It translates to CASSPRGMTEKLFF.

The V and J genes are TRBV4-2 and TRBJ2-3; 12 positions agree with TRBD2. The CDR3 is made up of 14 amino acids. The ends lost 10 bases at V and 4 bases at J; junction bases unmatched: 6. Germline V gene sequence: CDR1 LGHNA, CDR2 YNFKEQ. CDR3 nucleotide sequence: TGTGCCACCCGGACTAGCGGGACCGCAGATACGCAGTATTTT. This sequence encodes CATRTSGTADTQYF.

This clonotype was seen more than once but under ten times. This chain uses TRBV6-5 with TRBJ2-4; 14 nucleotides align to TRBD2. From germline, CDR1 is MNHEY and CDR2 SVGAGI. CDR3 length: 16 residues. The J segment lost 8 bases and the V segment lost 4 bases, leaving 7 bases of the junction unmatched. DNA for the CDR3: TGTGCCAGCAGTTCAGGACTAGCGGGAGGTTGGGACATTCAGTACTTC. Translation: CASSSGLAGGWDIQYF.

This clonotype was seen a handful of times. This rearrangement joins TRBV2 to TRBJ2-1; 8 bases agree with TRBD1. The CDR3 contains 12 residues. J gave up 9 bases and V 7 bases, and 5 bases lay outside the gene matches. Germline CDR1 SNHLY, CDR2 FYNNEI. CDR3 DNA: TGTGCCAGCACTCCAGGGGGCATTGAGCAGTTCTTC. Its translation: CASTPGGIEQFF.

This clonotype was seen just once. V usage is TRBV20-1 and J usage is TRBJ2-1; D tentatively reads TRBD1 or TRBD2 (5 bases each). This CDR3 comprises 15 residues. Germline CDR1 is DFQATT and CDR2 is SNEGSKA (reference sequence). Deletions cut 3 bases from V and 5 bases from J, with 17 bases between. The CDR3 DNA reads as TGCAGTGCTAGTGAACCGGGACGGCTAAACAATGAGCAGTTCTTC. It codes for CSASEPGRLNNEQFF.

This chain connects TRBV20-1 to TRBJ2-1; TRBD2 aligns across 9 bases. The CDR3 extends over 17 amino acids. CDR1 and CDR2 (germline): DFQATT, SNEGSKA (reference sequence). V shed 3 bases and J 4 bases; nucleotides not matched to a gene: 13. The CDR3 DNA reads TGCAGTGCTAGTCCACTAGCGGGCGCTACCCGATACAATGAGCAGTTCTTC. Protein sequence: CSASPLAGATRYNEQFF.

Only a few counts were recorded for this clonotype. The chain couples TRBV6-1 to TRBJ2-7; 14 bases map to TRBD2. Germline V gene data show CDR1 as MNHNS and CDR2 as SASEGT. V shed 6 bases and J 3 bases; nucleotides not matched to a gene: 4. The CDR3 sequence is 15 residues long. The chain's CDR3 is CASREGLAGVYEQYF. CDR3 sequence (DNA): TGTGCCAGCAGAGAGGGACTAGCGGGAGTCTACGAGCAGTACTTC.

This clonotype showed up just a few times. V gene TRBV12-3 or TRBV12-4 combines with J gene TRBJ1-1, with D uncertain. Trimming stripped 6 bases from V and 0 bases from J, with 11 bases between. This CDR3 contains 14 residues. The CDR3 sequence: CASSTVNVNTEAFF. For the CDR3, the DNA is TGTGCCAGCAGCACCGTCAACGTGAACACTGAAGCTTTCTTT.

This clonotype was observed a few times. The chain joins TRBV18 to TRBJ1-2, with D possibly TRBD1 on 6 matching bases. CDR3 length: 15 residues. Germline-derived CDR1 and CDR2 are KGHSH and LQKENI. Trimming left V 3 bases short and J 4 bases short, with 15 bases between. The CDR3 nucleotides read TGTGCCAGCTCACCCTCTGCTACAGGGTCCTATGGCTACACCTTC. Protein product: CASSPSATGSYGYTF.

This clonotype was seen a few times. The chain combines TRBV15 with TRBJ2-2; D is uncertain. CDR1 is LNHNV and CDR2 is YYDKDF in the germline V gene (reference sequence). V dropped 1 base and J dropped 7 bases, with 4 bases sitting between them. The CDR3 extends over 12 amino acids. CDR3 residues: CATSRASGELFF. The CDR3 coding sequence is TGTGCCACCAGCAGAGCCAGCGGGGAGCTGTTTTTT.

In its sample, this clonotype was seen a few times. V gene TRBV29-1 combines with J gene TRBJ2-1; 9 nucleotides align to TRBD1. Germline CDR1 is SQVTM and CDR2 is ANQGSEA. The CDR3 has 13 residues. The V segment lost 4 bases and the J segment 3 bases; nucleotides outside the gene matches: 1. The CDR3 is CSVADRGYNEQFF. CDR3 nucleotide sequence: TGCAGCGTTGCGGACAGGGGCTACAATGAGCAGTTCTTC.

This clonotype was detected ten times or more. The rearrangement joins TRBV7-2 to TRBJ2-1; 12 bases align to TRBD2. V shed 1 base and J 5 bases; nucleotides not matched to a gene: 3. CDR1 and CDR2 (germline): SGHTA, FQGNSA. The CDR3 runs 16 residues. Written as DNA, the CDR3 is TGTGCCAGCAGCTTAGGGCTAGCGGGAGGGGACAATGAGCAGTTCTTC. Translating gives CASSLGLAGGDNEQFF.

This clonotype occurred many times. The chain uses TRBV12-3 or TRBV12-4 and TRBJ1-5, with 8 bases aligning to TRBD1. V shed 6 bases, J shed 4 bases, and the junction held 5 bases outside the gene matches. This CDR3 region has 14 residues. The CDR3: CASRGRTGNQPQHF. CDR3 nucleotides: TGTGCCAGCAGGGGCCGGACAGGGAATCAGCCCCAGCATTTT.

The sample holds a few counts of this clonotype. This sequence joins TRBV6-1 and TRBJ1-2, with 10 bases that match TRBD1. Germline assignment: CDR1 MNHNS and CDR2 SASEGT. This CDR3 is built from 15 residues. V shed 6 bases and J 6 bases; nucleotides not matched to a gene: 10. This CDR3 reads CASRPIDRGQNGYTF. CDR3 DNA sequence: TGTGCCAGCAGACCCATCGACAGGGGGCAAAATGGCTACACCTTC.